The rows below give T cell receptor beta chains drawn from one sample of a study of shared clonotypes between healthy human individuals. TCRdb's table, derived via immunoSEQ multiplex PCR, lists solely in-frame clones and lacks some. The profile shows around 2.1 million clones, about 94% of them singletons. Sequencing input: naive CD4+ T cells sorted from blood. These receptors came from a man aged 18 to 30 in good health. CDR3s include the opening cysteine and the closing phenylalanine or tryptophan. The order of the fields is clone size, J gene, V gene, D gene, CDR3 DNA, CDR3 protein. D genes are given only for firm matches. Clone sizes are given selectively: once, few, many, or a class where the clone is expanded.

abundance: few
j_gene: TRBJ1-5
v_gene: TRBV10-3
d_gene: -
CDR3nt: TGTGCCATCAGCAGGGATAGCAATCAGCCCCAGCATTTT
CDR3aa: CAISRDSNQPQHF

abundance: -
j_gene: TRBJ1-1
v_gene: TRBV6-5
d_gene: TRBD1
CDR3nt: TGTGCCAGCCTACAGGGGAAGAACACTGAAGCTTTCTTT
CDR3aa: CASLQGKNTEAFF

abundance: -
j_gene: TRBJ2-2
v_gene: TRBV2
d_gene: -
CDR3nt: TGTGCCAGCAGTGCCACAGGGCCCGGGGAGCTGTTTTTT
CDR3aa: CASSATGPGELFF

abundance: -
j_gene: TRBJ1-5
v_gene: TRBV30
d_gene: -
CDR3nt: TGTGCCTGGTCGGGAAATATAGGACTCAATCAGCCCCAGCATTTT
CDR3aa: CAWSGNIGLNQPQHF

abundance: -
j_gene: TRBJ1-1
v_gene: TRBV28
d_gene: TRBD1
CDR3nt: TGTGCCAGCAGTTTCATCGTTCAAACCCAGGGGGCGAACACTGAAGCTTTCTTT
CDR3aa: CASSFIVQTQGANTEAFF

abundance: -
j_gene: TRBJ1-3
v_gene: TRBV7-8
d_gene: -
CDR3nt: TGTGCCAGCAGCCTCCTAGAATCTGGAAACACCATATATTTT
CDR3aa: CASSLLESGNTIYF

abundance: -
j_gene: TRBJ1-3
v_gene: TRBV4-1
d_gene: -
CDR3nt: TGCGCCAGCAGTCGCGACAGGTTGCAGGGCACCATATATTTT
CDR3aa: CASSRDRLQGTIYF

abundance: -
j_gene: TRBJ2-3
v_gene: TRBV5-4
d_gene: -
CDR3nt: TGTGCCAGCAGCAAAGGCACAGATACGCAGTATTTT
CDR3aa: CASSKGTDTQYF

abundance: -
j_gene: TRBJ1-5
v_gene: TRBV30
d_gene: -
CDR3nt: TGTGCCTGGAGTTTTGGGACGGGCAATCAGCCCCAGCATTTT
CDR3aa: CAWSFGTGNQPQHF

abundance: once
j_gene: TRBJ2-3
v_gene: TRBV9
d_gene: -
CDR3nt: TGTGCCAGCAGCCCCTCGACCATCACAGATACGCAGTATTTT
CDR3aa: CASSPSTITDTQYF

abundance: once
j_gene: TRBJ2-7
v_gene: TRBV6-1
d_gene: TRBD2
CDR3nt: TGTGCCAGCAGTGCCGGGACTAGCGGGGACAGCTCCTACGAGCAGTACTTC
CDR3aa: CASSAGTSGDSSYEQYF

abundance: -
j_gene: TRBJ1-1
v_gene: TRBV28
d_gene: TRBD1
CDR3nt: TGTGCCAGCAGTTTATTAGGGGGCGGAAACACTGAAGCTTTCTTT
CDR3aa: CASSLLGGGNTEAFF

abundance: -
j_gene: TRBJ1-5
v_gene: TRBV6-5
d_gene: -
CDR3nt: TGTGCCAGCAGGCCCGACTTGACTCAGCCCCAGCATTTT
CDR3aa: CASRPDLTQPQHF

abundance: -
j_gene: TRBJ1-6
v_gene: TRBV6-5
d_gene: -
CDR3nt: TGTGCCAGCAGTTACTCGGGGTTTTACTCACCCCTCCACTTT
CDR3aa: CASSYSGFYSPLHF

abundance: few
j_gene: TRBJ2-7
v_gene: TRBV6-5
d_gene: TRBD1
CDR3nt: TGTGCCAGCAGTACCGGGACAGGGGGCTACGAGCAGTACTTC
CDR3aa: CASSTGTGGYEQYF

abundance: -
j_gene: TRBJ2-5
v_gene: TRBV5-1
d_gene: -
CDR3nt: TGCGCCAGCAGCTTAGGTGGGGGGGCGGAGACCCAGTACTTC
CDR3aa: CASSLGGGAETQYF